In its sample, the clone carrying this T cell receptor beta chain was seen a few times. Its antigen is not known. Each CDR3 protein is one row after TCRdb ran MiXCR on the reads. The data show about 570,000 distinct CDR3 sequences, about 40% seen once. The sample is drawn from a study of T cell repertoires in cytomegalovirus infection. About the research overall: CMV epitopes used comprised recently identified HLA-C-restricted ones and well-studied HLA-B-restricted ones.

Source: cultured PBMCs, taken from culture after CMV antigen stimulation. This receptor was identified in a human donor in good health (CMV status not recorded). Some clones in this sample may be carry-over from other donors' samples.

The CDR3 region has the DNA TGTGCCAGCAGCAGACAGGGGGAGACGGCAGATACGCAGTATTTT. Translated, it gives CASSRQGETADTQYF. This chain joins TRBV6-2 or TRBV6-3 and TRBJ2-3; 9 bases align to TRBD1. J gave up 4 bases and V 6 bases, and 8 bases lay outside the gene matches. This CDR3 spans 15 amino acids. Germline-derived CDR1 and CDR2 are MNHEY and SVGEGT.